This entry describes one TCR beta chain. Antigen unknown. The data stem from a study of spatial heterogeneity in lung cancer. Study-wide background: Unique TCR and UMI combinations averaged more than ten appearances each in raw reads. Findings and caveats of the study: Counts that tracked tumor mutation counts were those of expanded intratumoral alpha and beta TCRs.

TCRdb reprocessed the 5' RACE reads with MiXCR, giving one entry per CDR3 protein. The sample consists of thousands of distinct CDR3 sequences, 10% to 15% of them appearing once. Time point given: sample taken at primary tumor resection. No cells were sorted before sequencing. The whole RNA sequenced was extracted from tumor, nontumor lung or frozen PBMC. Here the sequenced sample was lung tumor tissue, taken at surgery. This TCR was sampled from a male donor with early-stage non-small cell lung cancer.

CDR3 in DNA: TGTGCCAGCAGCGAATGGCAGGCTGGGGAGCAGTTCTTC. Amino acids: CASSEWQAGEQFF. The V and J genes are TRBV9 and TRBJ2-1; no clear D gene. Looked up from germline, CDR1 is SGDLS and CDR2 is YYNGEE. V lost 3 bases to trimming and J lost 10 bases, with 14 bases between them. The CDR3 runs 13 residues.